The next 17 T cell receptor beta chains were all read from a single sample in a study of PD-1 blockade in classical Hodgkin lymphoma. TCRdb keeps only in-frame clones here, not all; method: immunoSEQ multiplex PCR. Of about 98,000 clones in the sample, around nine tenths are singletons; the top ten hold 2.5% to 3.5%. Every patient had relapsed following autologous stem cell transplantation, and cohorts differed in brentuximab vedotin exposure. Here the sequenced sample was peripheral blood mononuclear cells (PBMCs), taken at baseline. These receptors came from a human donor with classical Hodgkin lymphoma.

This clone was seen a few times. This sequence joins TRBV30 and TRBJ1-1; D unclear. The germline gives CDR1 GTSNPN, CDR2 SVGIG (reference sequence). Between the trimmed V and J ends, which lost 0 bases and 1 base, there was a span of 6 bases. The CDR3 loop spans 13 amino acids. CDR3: CAWSVYRNTEAFF. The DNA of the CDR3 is TGTGCCTGGAGTGTCTACAGGAACACTGAAGCTTTCTTT.

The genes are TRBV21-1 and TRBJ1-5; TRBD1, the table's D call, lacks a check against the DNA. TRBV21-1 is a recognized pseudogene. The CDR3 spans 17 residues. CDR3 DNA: TGTGCCAGCAGCAAACTGGCCTTACCGTCTAGCAATCAGCCCCAGCATTTT. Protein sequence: CASSKLALPSSNQPQHF.

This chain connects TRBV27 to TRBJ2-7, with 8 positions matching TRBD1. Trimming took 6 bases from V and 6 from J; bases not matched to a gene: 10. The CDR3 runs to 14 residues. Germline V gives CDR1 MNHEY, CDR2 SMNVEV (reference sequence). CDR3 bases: TGTGCCAGCAGGGATAGGACAGGGCGGAGCGAGCAGTACTTC. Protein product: CASRDRTGRSEQYF.

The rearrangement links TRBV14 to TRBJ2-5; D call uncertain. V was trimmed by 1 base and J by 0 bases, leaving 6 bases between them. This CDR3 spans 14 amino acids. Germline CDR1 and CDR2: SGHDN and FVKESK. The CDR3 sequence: CASSQVLYQETQYF. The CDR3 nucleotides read TGTGCCAGCAGCCAAGTCCTGTACCAAGAGACCCAGTACTTC.

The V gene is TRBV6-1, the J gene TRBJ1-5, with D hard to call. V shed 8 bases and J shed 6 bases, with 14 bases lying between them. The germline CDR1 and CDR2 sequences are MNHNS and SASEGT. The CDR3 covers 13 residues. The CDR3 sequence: CASARWETQPQHF. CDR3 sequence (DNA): TGTGCCAGCGCGCGCTGGGAAACTCAGCCCCAGCATTTT.

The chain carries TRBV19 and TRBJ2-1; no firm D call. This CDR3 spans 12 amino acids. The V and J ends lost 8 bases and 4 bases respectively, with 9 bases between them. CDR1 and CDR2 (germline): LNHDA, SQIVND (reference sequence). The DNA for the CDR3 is TGTGCCAGTCGCGGCCGATACAATGAGCAGTTCTTC. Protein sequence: CASRGRYNEQFF. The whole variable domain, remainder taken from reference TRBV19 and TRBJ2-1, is DGGITQSPKYLFRKEGQNVTLSCEQNLNHDAMYWYRQDPGQGLRLIYYSQIVNDFQKGDIAEGYSVSREKKESFPLTVTSAQKNPTAFYLCASRGRYNEQFFGPGTRLTVL.

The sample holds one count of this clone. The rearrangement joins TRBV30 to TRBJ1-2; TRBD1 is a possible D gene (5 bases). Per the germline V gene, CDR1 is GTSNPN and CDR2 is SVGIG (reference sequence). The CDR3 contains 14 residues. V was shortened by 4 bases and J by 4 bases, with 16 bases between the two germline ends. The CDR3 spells CAWTEGPPLYGYTF. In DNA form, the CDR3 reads TGTGCCTGGACCGAGGGACCTCCCCTCTATGGCTACACCTTC.

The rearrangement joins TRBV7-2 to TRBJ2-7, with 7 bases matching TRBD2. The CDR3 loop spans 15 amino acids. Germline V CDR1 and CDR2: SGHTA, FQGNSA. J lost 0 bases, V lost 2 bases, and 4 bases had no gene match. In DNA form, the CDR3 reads TGTGCCAGCAGCTTAATCGGGGGGAACTCCTACGAGCAGTACTTC. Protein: CASSLIGGNSYEQYF.

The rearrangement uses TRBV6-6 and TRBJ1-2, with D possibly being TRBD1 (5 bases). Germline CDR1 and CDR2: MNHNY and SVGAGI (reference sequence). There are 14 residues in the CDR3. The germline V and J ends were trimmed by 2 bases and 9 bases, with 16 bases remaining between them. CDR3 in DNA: TGTGCCAGCAGTTACCCCGGGGAGGGGAGTAGCTACACCTTC. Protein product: CASSYPGEGSSYTF.

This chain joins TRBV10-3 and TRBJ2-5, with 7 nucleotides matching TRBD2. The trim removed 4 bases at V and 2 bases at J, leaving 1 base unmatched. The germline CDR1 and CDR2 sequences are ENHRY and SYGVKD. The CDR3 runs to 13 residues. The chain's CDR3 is CAISGDYQETQYF. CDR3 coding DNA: TGTGCCATCAGTGGGGACTATCAAGAGACCCAGTACTTC.

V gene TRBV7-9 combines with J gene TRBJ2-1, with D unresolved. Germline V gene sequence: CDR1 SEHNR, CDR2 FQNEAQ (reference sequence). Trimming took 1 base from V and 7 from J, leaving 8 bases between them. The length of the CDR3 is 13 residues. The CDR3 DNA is TGTGCCAGCAGCTTAGGGTTGGGTAATGAGCAGTTCTTC. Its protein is CASSLGLGNEQFF.

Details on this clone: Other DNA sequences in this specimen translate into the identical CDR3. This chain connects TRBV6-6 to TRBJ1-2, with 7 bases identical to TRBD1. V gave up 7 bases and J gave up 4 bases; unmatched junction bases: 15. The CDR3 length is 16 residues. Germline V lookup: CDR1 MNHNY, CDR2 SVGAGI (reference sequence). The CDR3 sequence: CASTPGQGGGSYGYTF. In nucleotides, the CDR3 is TGTGCCAGCACCCCGGGGCAGGGGGGCGGTAGCTATGGCTACACCTTC.

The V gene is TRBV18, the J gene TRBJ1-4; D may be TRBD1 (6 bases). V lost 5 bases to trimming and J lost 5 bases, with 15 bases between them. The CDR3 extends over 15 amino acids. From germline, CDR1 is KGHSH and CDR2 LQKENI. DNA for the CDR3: TGTGCCAGCTCATCAAACAGGGCCGCCAATGAAAAACTGTTTTTT. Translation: CASSSNRAANEKLFF.

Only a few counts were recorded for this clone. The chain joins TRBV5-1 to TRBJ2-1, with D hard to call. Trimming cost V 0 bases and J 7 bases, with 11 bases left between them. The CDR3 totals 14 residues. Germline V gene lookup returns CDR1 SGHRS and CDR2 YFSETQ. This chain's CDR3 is CASSLEPVGNEQFF. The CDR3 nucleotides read TGCGCCAGCAGCTTGGAACCAGTCGGTAATGAGCAGTTCTTC.

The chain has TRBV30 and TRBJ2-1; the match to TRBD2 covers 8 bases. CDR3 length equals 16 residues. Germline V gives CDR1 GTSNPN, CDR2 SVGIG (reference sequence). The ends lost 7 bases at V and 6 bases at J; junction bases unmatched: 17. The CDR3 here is CALKRESSQRFNEQFF. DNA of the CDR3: TGTGCCTTAAAGCGGGAGTCCTCACAGAGGTTCAATGAGCAGTTCTTC. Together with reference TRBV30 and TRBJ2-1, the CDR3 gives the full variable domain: SQTIHQWPATLVQPVGSPLSLECTVEGTSNPNLYWYRQAAGRGLQLLFYSVGIGQISSEVPQNLSASRPQDRQFILSSKKLLLSDSGFYLCALKRESSQRFNEQFFGPGTRLTVL.

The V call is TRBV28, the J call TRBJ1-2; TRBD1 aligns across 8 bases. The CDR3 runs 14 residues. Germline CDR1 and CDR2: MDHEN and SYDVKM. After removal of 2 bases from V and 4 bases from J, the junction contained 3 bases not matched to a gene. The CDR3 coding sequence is TGTGCCAGCAGTTTAGGACAGGGCCCCTATGGCTACACCTTC. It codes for CASSLGQGPYGYTF.

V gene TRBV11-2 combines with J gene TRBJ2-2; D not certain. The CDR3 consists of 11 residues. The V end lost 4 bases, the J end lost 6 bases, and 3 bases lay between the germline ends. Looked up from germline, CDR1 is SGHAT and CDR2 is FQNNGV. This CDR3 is CASSWPGELFF. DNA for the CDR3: TGTGCCAGCAGCTGGCCCGGGGAGCTGTTTTTT.